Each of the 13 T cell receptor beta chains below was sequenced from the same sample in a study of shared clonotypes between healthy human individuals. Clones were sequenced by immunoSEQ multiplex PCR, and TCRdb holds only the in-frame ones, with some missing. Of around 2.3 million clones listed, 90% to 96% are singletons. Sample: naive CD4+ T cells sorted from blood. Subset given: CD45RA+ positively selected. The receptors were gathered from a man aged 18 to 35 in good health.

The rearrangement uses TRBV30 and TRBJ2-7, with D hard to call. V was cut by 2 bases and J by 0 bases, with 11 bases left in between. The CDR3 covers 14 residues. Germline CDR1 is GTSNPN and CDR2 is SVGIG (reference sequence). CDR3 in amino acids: CAWSRNLLSYEQYF. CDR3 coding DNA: TGTGCCTGGAGTCGGAACCTCCTCTCCTACGAGCAGTACTTC.

The CDR3 reads CASSSGTDAQPQHF. CDR3 DNA: TGCGCCAGCAGCTCGGGAACCGACGCCCAGCCCCAGCATTTT. V and J are TRBV5-1 and TRBJ1-5; unclear D gene. The CDR3 covers 14 residues. The ends were cut back, 3 bases at V and 7 bases at J, with 14 bases in the middle. CDR1 is SGHRS and CDR2 is YFSETQ in the germline V gene.

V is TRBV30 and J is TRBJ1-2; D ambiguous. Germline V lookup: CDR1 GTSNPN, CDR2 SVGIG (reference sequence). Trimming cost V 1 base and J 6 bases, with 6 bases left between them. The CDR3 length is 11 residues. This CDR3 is CAWSGGDGYTF. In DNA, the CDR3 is TGTGCCTGGAGTGGGGGAGATGGCTACACCTTC.

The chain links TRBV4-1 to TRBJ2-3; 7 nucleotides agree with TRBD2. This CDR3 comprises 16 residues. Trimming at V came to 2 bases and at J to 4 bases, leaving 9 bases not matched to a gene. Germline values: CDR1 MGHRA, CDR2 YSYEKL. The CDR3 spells CASSQITLADPDTQYF. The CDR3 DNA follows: TGCGCCAGCAGCCAAATTACTCTAGCGGACCCAGATACGCAGTATTTT.

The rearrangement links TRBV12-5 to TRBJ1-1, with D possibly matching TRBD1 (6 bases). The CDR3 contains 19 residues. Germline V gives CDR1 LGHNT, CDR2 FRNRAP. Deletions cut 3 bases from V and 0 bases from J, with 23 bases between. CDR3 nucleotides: TGTGCTAGTGGTTTCAAGACAGGACTCTTTGGAAGTATGAACACTGAAGCTTTCTTT. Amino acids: CASGFKTGLFGSMNTEAFF.

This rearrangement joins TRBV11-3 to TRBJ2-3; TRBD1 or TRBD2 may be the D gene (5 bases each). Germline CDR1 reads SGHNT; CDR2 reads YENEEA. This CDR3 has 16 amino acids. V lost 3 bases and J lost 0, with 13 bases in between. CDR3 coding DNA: TGTGCCAGCAGCTTGGGGACCGCTGCTAGCACAGATACGCAGTATTTT. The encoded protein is CASSLGTAASTDTQYF.

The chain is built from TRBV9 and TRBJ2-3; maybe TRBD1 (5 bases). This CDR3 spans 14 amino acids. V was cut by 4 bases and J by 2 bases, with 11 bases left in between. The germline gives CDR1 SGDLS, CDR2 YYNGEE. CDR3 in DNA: TGTGCCAGCAGCTTAGGGGCTATCACAGATACGCAGTATTTT. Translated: CASSLGAITDTQYF.

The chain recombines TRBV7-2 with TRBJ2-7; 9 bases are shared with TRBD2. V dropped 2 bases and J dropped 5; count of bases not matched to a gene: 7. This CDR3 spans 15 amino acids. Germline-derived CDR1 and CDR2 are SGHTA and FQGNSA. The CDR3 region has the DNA TGTGCCAGCAGCTTACAGGCGGGAGGGCCCCACGAGCAGTACTTC. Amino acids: CASSLQAGGPHEQYF.

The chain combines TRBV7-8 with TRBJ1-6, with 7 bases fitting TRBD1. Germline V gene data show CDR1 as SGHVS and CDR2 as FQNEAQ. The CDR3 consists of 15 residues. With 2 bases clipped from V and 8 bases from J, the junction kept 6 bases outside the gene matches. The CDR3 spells CASSLSDREYSPLHF. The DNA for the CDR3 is TGTGCCAGCAGCTTATCTGACAGGGAGTATTCACCCCTCCACTTT.

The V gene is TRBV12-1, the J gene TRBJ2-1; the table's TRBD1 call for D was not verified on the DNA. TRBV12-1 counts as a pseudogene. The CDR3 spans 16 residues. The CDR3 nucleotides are TGTGCCAGCAGCCCAGGAACCCCATCGTACAACAATGAGCAGTTCTTC. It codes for CASSPGTPSYNNEQFF.

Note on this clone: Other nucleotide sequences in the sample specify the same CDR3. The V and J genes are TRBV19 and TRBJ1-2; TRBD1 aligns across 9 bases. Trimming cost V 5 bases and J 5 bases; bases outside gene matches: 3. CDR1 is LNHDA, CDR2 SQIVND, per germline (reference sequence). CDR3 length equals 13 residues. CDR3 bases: TGTGCCAGTAGTCCCGACAGGGGGTATGGCTACACCTTC. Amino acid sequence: CASSPDRGYGYTF.

CDR3: CASSYEYSNQPQHF. The CDR3, as DNA: TGTGCCAGCAGTTACGAGTATAGCAATCAGCCCCAGCATTTT. The chain is built from TRBV6-6 and TRBJ1-5; the D is unclear. The CDR3 extends over 14 amino acids. V gave up 2 bases and J gave up 0 bases, with 5 bases separating them. The germline V gene has CDR1 MNHNY and CDR2 SVGAGI (reference sequence).

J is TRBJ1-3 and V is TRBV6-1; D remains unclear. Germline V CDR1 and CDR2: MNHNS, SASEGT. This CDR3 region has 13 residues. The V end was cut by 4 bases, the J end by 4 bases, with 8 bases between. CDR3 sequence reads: CASSAGLGNTIYF. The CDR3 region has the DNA TGTGCCAGCAGTGCTGGACTCGGAAACACCATATATTTT.